The clone carrying this T cell receptor (beta chain) has just a few counts. What it binds is unknown. This CDR3 spans 19 amino acids. The germline V gene has CDR1 LNHDA and CDR2 SQIVND (reference sequence). V lost 3 bases to trimming and J lost 3 bases; unmatched junction nucleotides: 18. These data originate in a study of cytomegalovirus exposure and HLA in healthy donors. The PCR ran on 60 Vbeta and 13 Jbeta primers. Assay used: immunoSEQ multiplex PCR; TCRdb lists only in-frame clones, some missing. The table has 200,000 or so clones, around 80% seen once. General observations from the study: CMV serostatus alone was available as immune exposure information. The authors later found HLA-associated TCR beta chains more clonally expanded than equally common others.

Material for sequencing was PBMCs. The V call is TRBV19, the J call TRBJ1-1; 8 bases are shared with TRBD1. This clonotype originated in a boy between 2 and 10 years old in good health and CMV-seronegative. CDR3 protein: CASSMGIRDRLSWDTEAFF. The CDR3 DNA is TGTGCCAGTAGTATGGGGATCCGGGACAGGCTTAGCTGGGACACTGAAGCTTTCTTT.